The text below deals with one TCR beta chain. Antigen: not known. The data stem from a study of T cells in localized non-small cell lung cancer. Study results and limitations: Uninvolved adjacent lung had more T cell clonality than any other tissue, topping tumor. For the top 100 tumor clones, a median roughly 56 also appeared in adjacent lung.

Sequencing was performed with immunoSEQ multiplex PCR; in TCRdb, only in-frame clones are kept and a portion is missing. The sample consists of some 22,000 clones, 70% to 85% of them appearing once. V lost 0 bases to trimming and J lost 3 bases, with 21 bases between them. The CDR3 contains 18 residues. The genes are TRBV5-3 and TRBJ2-5, with D perhaps being TRBD1 or TRBD2 (6 bases each). TRBV5-3 is treated as an ORF (open reading frame) with a function not yet certain. This sample comprised peripheral blood, obtained before any cancer treatment. The source is a man aged 35 to 69 with stage I lung adenocarcinoma. The CDR3 sequence: CARSLEVGGPNTKETQYF. Written as DNA, the CDR3 is TGTGCCAGAAGCTTGGAAGTGGGGGGCCCCAATACAAAAGAGACCCAGTACTTC.